Included here is one T cell receptor (beta chain) sequence, with context. At least 6 million PBMCs were isolated per sample. Primed by a sample-barcoded 5' primer and a J-beta primer mix, a second PCR proceeded for 7 to 11 cycles. One entry per CDR3 protein results from TCRdb running MiXCR on the 5' RACE reads. The table lists around 580,000 distinct CDR3 sequences, more than 45% of them singletons. The V gene lost 1 base and the J gene lost 2 bases, with 8 bases spanning the gap. From germline, CDR1 is SGHTA and CDR2 FQGNSA. This CDR3 region has 14 residues. The source of the sample is a study of blood T cells in healthy people across ages.

This TCR was recovered from an elderly man in good health. The chain carries TRBV7-2 and TRBJ2-5, with D possibly TRBD1 on 6 matching bases. Sequenced material: blood. The CDR3 DNA sequence: TGTGCCAGCAGCTTAGATGGACAGCAAGAGACCCAGTACTTC. Its protein product is CASSLDGQQETQYF.